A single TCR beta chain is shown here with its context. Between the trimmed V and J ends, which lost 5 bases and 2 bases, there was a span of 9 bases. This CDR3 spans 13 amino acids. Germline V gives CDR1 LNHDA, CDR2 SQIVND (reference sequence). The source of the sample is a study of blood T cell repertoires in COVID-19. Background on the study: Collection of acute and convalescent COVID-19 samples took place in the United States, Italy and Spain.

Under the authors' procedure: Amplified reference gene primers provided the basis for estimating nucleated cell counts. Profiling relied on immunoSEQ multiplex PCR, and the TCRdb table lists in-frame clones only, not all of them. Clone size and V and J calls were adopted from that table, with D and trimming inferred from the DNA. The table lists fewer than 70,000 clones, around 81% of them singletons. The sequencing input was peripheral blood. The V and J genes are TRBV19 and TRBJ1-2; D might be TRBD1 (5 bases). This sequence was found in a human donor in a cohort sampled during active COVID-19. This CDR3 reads CASSETENYGYTF. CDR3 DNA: TGTGCCAGTAGTGAGACAGAGAACTATGGCTACACCTTC.